The clone carrying this T cell receptor beta chain was counted a few times. This CDR3 has 15 residues. The germline V gene encodes CDR1 SEHNR and CDR2 FQNEAQ (reference sequence). Trimming cost V 8 bases and J 6 bases, with 19 bases left between them. For every donor, a draw yielded ten milliliters of peripheral blood. With each sample, at least 5 micrograms of total RNA were extracted. It was with a sample-barcoded 5' primer and a J-beta primer mix that a second PCR of roughly 6 to 12 cycles was run. Each cDNA molecule was tagged by a template-switch adaptor with 12 random nucleotides. Every sample gave at least 2.5 million paired-end reads containing CDR3. Each CDR3 protein gets one entry after TCRdb re-called the 5' RACE reads with MiXCR. The data contain around 990,000 distinct CDR3 sequences, roughly 24% of them singletons. The data were obtained in a study of blood T cells in healthy people across ages.

The same sample was also used in a study of T cells of mothers and their children.

The sequence was collected from a girl aged 2-10 years in good health. Sequencing was carried out using blood. V gene TRBV7-9 combines with J gene TRBJ1-4, with D uncertain. The CDR3 loop reads CASLSGLALDEKLFF. As DNA, the CDR3 is TGTGCCAGCTTATCCGGCTTAGCTCTTGATGAAAAACTGTTTTTT.